Below are 30 T cell receptor beta chains sequenced from a single sample in a study of tumor-infiltrating lymphocytes in primary liver carcinoma. With 500 to 650 ng total RNA as template and a constant-region primer, TCR beta cDNA was made. Libraries for TCR beta were built through three nested multiplex PCR rounds, which together made up a slightly modified ARM-PCR procedure. A C-beta reverse primer and TRBV1-TRBV30 forward primers served in each of the first two PCR rounds, at 10 cycles apiece. TCRdb processed the multiplex PCR reads anew with MiXCR; each CDR3 protein has one entry. The sample carries about 320,000 distinct CDR3 sequences, roughly 60% recorded once. The researchers obtained blood RNA from unsorted whole blood and also extracted germline DNA. Sequenced: peripheral blood. These receptors were taken from a man aged 35 to 55 with primary liver carcinoma and hepatitis B virus infection.

The count of this clonotype is one. At one end the junction does not follow the germline gene, possibly because of a read error. The rearrangement links TRBV6-5 to TRBJ2-6; possibly TRBD1 for D (5 bases). The CDR3 extends over 15 amino acids. Germline values: CDR1 MNHEY, CDR2 SVGAGI. The CDR3 DNA is TGTGCCAGCAGTTACTCGTCCCCTGGGGCCAACCTCCTGGTTTTC. Amino acid sequence: CASSYSSPGANLLVF.

This clonotype was seen only once. V gene TRBV6-2 or TRBV6-3 combines with J gene TRBJ2-7; no reliable D call. The DNA matches TRBJ2-1 better at its end, which makes the J call doubtful. The CDR3 length is 18 residues. In germline, CDR1 is MNHEY, CDR2 SVGEGT. CDR3 in amino acids: CASSYLVLTPQANYEQFF. CDR3 nucleotide sequence: TGTGCCAGCAGTTACCTCGTCTTGACCCCCCAAGCCAACTACGAGCAGTTCTTC.

For this clonotype: The junction does not match germline at one end; this may be a read error. V and J are TRBV4-2 and TRBJ2-7; tentatively, D is TRBD2 (5 bases). This CDR3 region has 13 residues. Per the germline V gene, CDR1 is LGHNA and CDR2 is YNFKEQ. The CDR3 protein is CASSQDEGYEQCF. CDR3 DNA sequence: TGTGCCAGTAGCCAAGACGAGGGTTACGAGCAGTGCTTC.

Of note for this clonotype: Sequence at one end of the junction differs from germline and may be a read error. The V call is TRBV7-8, the J call TRBJ2-3, with a possible D match to TRBD2 (6 bases). The CDR3 length is 14 residues. CDR1 is SGHVS, CDR2 FQNEAQ, per germline. CDR3 DNA sequence: TGTGCCAGCAGCTACCTTGGGACTTCCGATACGAAGTATTTC. It encodes CASSYLGTSDTKYF.

This clonotype was recorded only once. At one of its ends the junction is not consistent with the germline gene, which may arise from a read error. The chain joins TRBV6-5 to TRBJ2-7, with TRBD1 identical over 7 bases. Germline values: CDR1 MNHEY, CDR2 SVGAGI. The CDR3 has 14 amino acids. CDR3 sequence: CVSRLTGTSYEQYF. The CDR3 nucleotides read TGTGTCAGCAGACTGACAGGGACCTCCTACGAGCAGTACTTC.

A remark on this clonotype: It may be a read error: a sequence one base away is much more abundant. This rearrangement joins TRBV12-3 or TRBV12-4 to TRBJ2-5; D uncertain. V dropped 5 bases and J dropped 1 base, with 8 bases sitting between them. This CDR3 spans 13 amino acids. The CDR3 coding sequence is TGTGCCAGCAGTAACCACTCCCAAGAGACCCAGTACTTC. Translated, it gives CASSNHSQETQYF.

As regards this clonotype: A single base separates this from a much larger clone, so it may be a read error. This chain joins TRBV6-5 and TRBJ2-7; D is uncertain. Germline loops: CDR1 MNHEY, CDR2 SVGAGI. Trimming left V 6 bases short and J 7 bases short, with 19 bases between. The CDR3 contains 14 residues. This CDR3 reads CASSLPPARWEQYF. CDR3 nucleotides: TGTGCCAGCAGCCTACCCCCGGCTCGTTGGGAGCAGTACTTC.

In the case of this clonotype: A much more abundant neighbour one base away suggests this may be a read error. This chain uses TRBV6-6 with TRBJ1-2; D not certain. V was clipped by 5 bases and J by 4 bases, with 14 bases between them. Per germline, CDR1 MNHNY and CDR2 SVGAGI (reference sequence). There are 14 residues in the CDR3. CDR3 amino acids: CASSPRGKGYGYTF. CDR3 sequence (DNA): TGTGCCAGCAGTCCCCGCGGGAAGGGCTATGGCTACACCTTC.

Comment on this clonotype: Just one base apart from a much larger clone, this may be a read error. The rearrangement uses TRBV6-2 or TRBV6-3 and TRBJ1-1; a possible D gene is TRBD1 (6 bases). This CDR3 region has 14 residues. V lost 8 bases, J lost 5 bases, and 18 bases lay in between. The V gene's germline CDR1 is MNHEY and CDR2 SVGEGT. The CDR3 region has the DNA TGTGCCAGCCGCTCCGGGGGGCGCAGAACTGAAGCTTTCTTT. Amino acids: CASRSGGRRTEAFF.

The chain has TRBV5-1 and TRBJ2-7; D unclear. TRBJ2-1 explains the end of the DNA better; the J call may be wrong. The CDR3 loop spans 13 amino acids. Germline V gene sequence: CDR1 SGHRS, CDR2 YFSETQ. This CDR3 is CASSFAAPYEQFF. In DNA, the CDR3 is TGCGCCAGCAGCTTCGCGGCGCCTTACGAGCAGTTCTTC.

As to this clonotype: Just one base apart from a much larger clone, this may be a read error. This chain links TRBV5-6 with TRBJ2-7; D is unresolved. The CDR3 is 11 residues long. Germline V gene data show CDR1 as SGHDT and CDR2 as YYEEEE. The DNA of the CDR3 is TGTGCCAACAGCTCCGGTTGGGAGCAGTACTTC. Translation: CANSSGWEQYF.

Comment on this clonotype: Because the CDR3 is missing its conserved closing phenylalanine or tryptophan, this is likely a read error. This chain uses TRBV11-3 with TRBJ1-5; D remains unclear. The assigned J gene may be wrong: the sequence end matches TRBJ2-3 better. The CDR3 runs 13 residues. Germline assignment: CDR1 SGHNT and CDR2 YENEEA. This CDR3 reads CASSLPDNLPQYL. The CDR3 DNA follows: TGTGCCAGCAGCTTACCGGATAATCTGCCCCAGTATTTA.

As regards this clonotype: Germline is not matched at one junction end, which may reflect a read error. V usage is TRBV11-2 and J usage is TRBJ2-7, with TRBD2 matching 9 bases. The CDR3 is 12 amino acids. Per the germline V gene, CDR1 is SGHAT and CDR2 is FQNNGV. The CDR3 bases are TGTGCCAGCATCAGGACTAGCGACGAGCACTACTTC. This codes for CASIRTSDEHYF.

A word on this clonotype: One end of the junction is discordant with germline, which a read error may explain. The chain joins TRBV6-7 to TRBJ2-6; 7 nucleotides agree with TRBD1. TRBV6-7 is placed among ORFs of uncertain function. The CDR3 sequence is 19 residues long. This CDR3 is CAISATGTDGTSGANVLTF. In nucleotides, the CDR3 is TGTGCCATCAGTGCGACCGGGACAGATGGGACCTCTGGGGCCAACGTCCTGACTTTC.

Note on this clonotype: One junction end does not reproduce the germline sequence, and a read error may be involved. V usage is TRBV5-5 and J usage is TRBJ1-1; a possible D gene is TRBD1 (6 bases). The CDR3 consists of 15 residues. Germline V CDR1 and CDR2: SGHKS, YYEKEE (reference sequence). The CDR3 is CPSSLGGAREAEAFF. As DNA, the CDR3 is TGTCCCAGCAGCTTGGGGGGGGCGAGGGAAGCCGAGGCTTTCTTT.

There are a few counts of this clonotype. The rearrangement links TRBV28 to TRBJ2-7; 7 bases line up with TRBD2. The CDR3 extends over 13 amino acids. The germline gives CDR1 MDHEN, CDR2 SYDVKM. Trimming removed 1 base from V and 6 bases from J; junction bases left unmatched: 3. The CDR3 sequence: CASSLSGEGEQYF. In DNA form, the CDR3 reads TGTGCCAGCAGTTTATCCGGGGAGGGCGAGCAGTACTTC.

Remarks on this clonotype: At one end, the junction sequence differs from germline, possibly due to a read error. The J gene is TRBJ2-1, the V gene TRBV5-1, with 7 positions matching TRBD1. CDR1 is SGHRS and CDR2 is YFSETQ in the germline V gene. CDR3 length: 14 amino acids. CDR3 region: CASSSGQRTGERFF. CDR3 in DNA: TGCGCCAGCAGCTCGGGACAGAGAACGGGTGAGCGGTTCTTC. The entire variable domain, with the rest obtained from reference TRBV5-1 and TRBJ2-1, is as follows: KAGVTQTPRYLIKTRGQQVTLSCSPISGHRSVSWYQQTPGQGLQFLFEYFSETQRNKGNFPGRFSGRQFSNSRSEMNVSTLELGDSALYLCASSSGQRTGERFFGPGTRLTVL.

This clonotype has only a few counts. This chain links TRBV10-3 with TRBJ1-4; D remains ambiguous. Germline V gives CDR1 ENHRY, CDR2 SYGVKD. Trimming removed 5 bases from V and 4 bases from J, with 8 bases in between. The CDR3 totals 13 residues. CDR3 coding DNA: TGTGCCATCAGTCCGGACTTTAATGAAAAACTGTTTTTT. It is translated as CAISPDFNEKLFF.

The count of this clonotype is one. The CDR3 carries no conserved terminal phenylalanine or tryptophan, so it likely arises from a read error. The chain is built from TRBV6-1 and TRBJ2-7; 7 nucleotides match TRBD1. From germline, CDR1 is MNHNS and CDR2 SASEGT. The CDR3 loop spans 14 amino acids. Here the CDR3 DNA reads TGTCCCAGCAGCACCGGGACAGATCGATCCGAGCAGTACTCC. Its translation is CPSSTGTDRSEQYS.

Only one count was recorded for this clonotype. The chain combines TRBV5-1 with TRBJ1-3; no reliable D call. V was cut by 6 bases and J by 1 base, with 11 bases left in between. Germline V gene data show CDR1 as SGHRS and CDR2 as YFSETQ. CDR3 length: 14 residues. This CDR3 is CASTSGESGNTIYF. The CDR3 coding sequence is TGCGCCAGCACCTCCGGAGAGTCTGGAAACACCATATATTTT.

About this clonotype: The junction and the germline gene differ at one end; a read error may be behind it. The rearrangement uses TRBV5-1 and TRBJ2-1; the match to TRBD2 covers 9 bases. The CDR3 length is 15 residues. Per germline, CDR1 SGHRS and CDR2 YFSETQ. CDR3 sequence: CASSLSAGGHNEQFF. The CDR3 DNA follows: TGCGCTAGCAGCTTGTCAGCGGGAGGCCACAATGAGCAGTTCTTC.

Note on this clonotype: Just one base apart from a much larger clone, this may be a read error. The V gene is TRBV4-3, the J gene TRBJ1-4; 8 nucleotides match TRBD1. The J segment lost 5 bases and the V segment lost 4 bases, leaving 9 bases of the junction unmatched. This CDR3 has 16 amino acids. CDR1 LGHNA and CDR2 YSLEER come from the germline V gene. The CDR3 DNA reads as TGCGCCAGCAGCCGAGAAACCGCAGGGGGCAATGAAAAACTGTTTTTT. Encoded protein: CASSRETAGGNEKLFF.

In its sample, this clonotype was seen many times. The J gene is TRBJ2-5, the V gene TRBV29-1; D ambiguous. Trimming cost V 7 bases and J 2 bases, with 14 bases left between them. The CDR3 has 13 residues. CDR1 is SQVTM and CDR2 is ANQGSEA in the germline V gene. The CDR3 sequence is CSASGSGQETQYF. The CDR3 DNA is TGCAGCGCGTCGGGCAGTGGGCAAGAGACCCAGTACTTC.

The rearrangement joins TRBV28 to TRBJ2-5; 9 bases are a match to TRBD2. The CDR3 spans 17 residues. CDR1 is MDHEN and CDR2 is SYDVKM in the germline V gene. J was trimmed by 4 bases and V by 2 bases; bases with no gene match: 11. CDR3 bases: TGTGCCAGCAGTTTAGGTTGGGTTACTAGCGGGCTAGAGACCCAGTACTTC. Its translation: CASSLGWVTSGLETQYF.

With regard to this clonotype: Sequence at one end of the junction differs from germline and may be a read error. This chain links TRBV29-1 with TRBJ2-7, with 7 nucleotides matching TRBD1. This CDR3 is 13 amino acids long. Germline-derived CDR1 and CDR2 are SQVTM and ANQGSEA. CDR3 in DNA: TGCAGCGTTGTCCCGACAGGGCTCCACGAGCAGTATTTC. This codes for CSVVPTGLHEQYF.

As concerns this clonotype: Since the CDR3 does not end with the conserved phenylalanine or tryptophan, this likely comes from a read error. The DNA is omitted, as the CDR3 cannot be located on it reliably, and the CDR3 follows TCRdb's listing. This rearrangement joins TRBV4-1 to TRBJ1-1. The germline CDR1 and CDR2 sequences are MGHRA and YSYEKL. The CDR3 has 12 amino acids, counting both end residues. The CDR3 sequence: CASSQVDSVGIS.

Comments on this clonotype: One end of the junction does not line up with germline, which may come from a read error. This chain links TRBV11-1 with TRBJ2-5, with a possible D match to TRBD1 (6 bases). The germline V gene has CDR1 SGHAT and CDR2 FQDESV (reference sequence). The CDR3 length is 16 residues. The CDR3 sequence: CANSFRQAIVGETQYF. The CDR3 nucleotides read TGTGCCAACAGCTTTCGACAGGCGATAGTGGGAGAGACCCAGTACTTC. Complete variable domain (other parts from reference TRBV11-1 and TRBJ2-5): EAEVAQSPRYKITEKSQAVAFWCDPISGHATLYWYRQILGQGPELLVQFQDESVVDDSQLPKDRFSAERLKGVDSTLKIQPAELGDSAMYLCANSFRQAIVGETQYFGPGTRLLVL.

In this sample, this clonotype turned up once. The junction differs from germline at one of its ends, possibly a read error. This chain links TRBV29-1 with TRBJ2-1; 13 positions match TRBD2. The CDR3 runs to 16 residues. The V gene's germline CDR1 is SQVTM and CDR2 ANQGSEA. In nucleotides, the CDR3 is TGTAGCGTTGAGGGACTAGCGGGAAGATGTTTCAATGAGCAGTTCTTC. Its translation: CSVEGLAGRCFNEQFF.

With regard to this clonotype: A much more abundant neighbour one base away suggests this may be a read error. The rearrangement joins TRBV4-3 to TRBJ1-4, with a possible D match to TRBD1 (6 bases). Trimming removed 1 base from V and 8 bases from J, with 14 bases in between. Germline-derived CDR1 and CDR2 are LGHNA and YSLEER. The CDR3 is made up of 15 amino acids. CDR3 loop: CASSQVGGRVEKLFF. CDR3 in DNA: TGCGCCAGCAGCCAAGTTGGGGGGCGAGTAGAAAAACTGTTTTTT.

The chain recombines TRBV24-1 with TRBJ1-3; no definite D call. In germline, CDR1 is KGHDR, CDR2 SFDVKD. Deletions cut 4 bases from V and 8 bases from J, with 14 bases between. The CDR3 runs to 14 residues. CDR3 DNA: TGTGCCACCAGTGAAGGAACAGCAGGTGACACCATATATTTT. Residues: CATSEGTAGDTIYF.